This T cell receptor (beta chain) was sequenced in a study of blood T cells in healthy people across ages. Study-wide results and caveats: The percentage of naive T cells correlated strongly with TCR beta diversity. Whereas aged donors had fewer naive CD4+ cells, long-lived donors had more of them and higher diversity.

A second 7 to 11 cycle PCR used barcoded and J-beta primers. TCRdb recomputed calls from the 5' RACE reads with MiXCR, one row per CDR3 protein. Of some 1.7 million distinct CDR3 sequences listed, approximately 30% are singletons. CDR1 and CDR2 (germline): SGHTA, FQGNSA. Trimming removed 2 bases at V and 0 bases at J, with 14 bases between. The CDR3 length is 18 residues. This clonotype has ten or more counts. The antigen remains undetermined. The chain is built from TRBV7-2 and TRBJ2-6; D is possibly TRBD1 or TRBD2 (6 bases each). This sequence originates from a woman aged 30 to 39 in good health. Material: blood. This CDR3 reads CASSLLEGGSSGANVLTF. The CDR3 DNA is TGTGCCAGCAGCTTATTGGAGGGGGGAAGCTCTGGGGCCAACGTCCTGACTTTC.